Listed here are 28 T cell receptor beta chains from one sample, sequenced in a study of T cell changes during pregnancy in multiple sclerosis. Repertoires were generated with immunoSEQ multiplex PCR, while TCRdb's copy carries only in-frame clones and drops some. The data contain roughly 75,000 clones, just over 90% of them singletons. Material: peripheral blood, obtained after pregnancy. The receptors come from a female donor in good health, enrolled as a control in a pregnancy study.

The sample holds one count of this clone. The CDR3 loop reads CASSLSFVSAREGITEAFF. For the CDR3, the DNA is TGTGCCAGCAGCTTATCTTTCGTTTCGGCCCGGGAGGGGATCACTGAAGCTTTCTTT. The rearrangement links TRBV11-2 to TRBJ1-1; a possible D gene is TRBD1 (5 bases). V lost 2 bases to trimming and J lost 4 bases, with 26 bases between them. The germline V gene has CDR1 SGHAT and CDR2 FQNNGV. The CDR3 totals 19 residues. Filled out from reference TRBV11-2 and TRBJ1-1, the complete variable domain reads EAGVAQSPRYKIIEKRQSVAFWCNPISGHATLYWYQQILGQGPKLLIQFQNNGVVDDSQLPKDRFSAERLKGVDSTLKIQPAKLEDSAVYLCASSLSFVSAREGITEAFFGQGTRLTVV.

This clone appeared a single time. The V and J genes are TRBV9 and TRBJ2-7; D possibly corresponds to TRBD1 (5 bases). CDR1 SGDLS and CDR2 YYNGEE come from the germline V gene. The ends were cut back, 3 bases at V and 5 bases at J, with 18 bases in the middle. The CDR3 length is 15 residues. CDR3 coding DNA: TGTGCCAGCAGCGGTTACAGGTTACGGACCCACGAGCAGTACTTC. Translated, it gives CASSGYRLRTHEQYF.

The V and J genes are TRBV2 and TRBJ1-6; a weak D match, TRBD1 (5 bases). V lost 4 bases and J lost 5, with 12 bases in between. The CDR3 length is 15 residues. CDR1 and CDR2 from the germline V gene are SNHLY and FYNNEI. Here the CDR3 reads CASSVRGVNNSPLHF. DNA for the CDR3: TGTGCCAGCAGTGTGCGGGGGGTTAATAATTCACCCCTCCACTTT.

The chain couples TRBV11-2 to TRBJ2-3, with 12 bases fitting TRBD2. The V and J ends lost 1 base and 4 bases, in that order; junction bases with no gene match: 6. Germline CDR1 reads SGHAT; CDR2 reads FQNNGV. The CDR3 spans 17 residues. The CDR3 reads CASSLGASGGGADTQYF. In DNA form, the CDR3 reads TGTGCCAGCAGCTTAGGGGCTAGCGGGGGGGGAGCAGATACGCAGTATTTT.

The V and J genes are TRBV9 and TRBJ2-7, with a weak D call TRBD1 (5 bases). With 4 bases removed from V and 4 bases from J, the gap between germline ends came to 24 bases. The CDR3 contains 17 residues. Germline CDR1 reads SGDLS; CDR2 reads YYNGEE. DNA of the CDR3: TGTGCCAGCAGCCCCGACAGTGTGCGGACGGGCCTATACGAGCAGTACTTC. As protein: CASSPDSVRTGLYEQYF.

The gene calls are TRBV19 and TRBJ2-3; 7 nucleotides line up with TRBD2. The J segment lost 4 bases and the V segment lost 4 bases, leaving 11 bases of the junction unmatched. The CDR3 runs to 16 residues. The V gene's germline CDR1 is LNHDA and CDR2 SQIVND (reference sequence). For the CDR3, the DNA is TGTGCCAGTAGTAGGTCGGGCGGGAGCGTGGCAGATACGCAGTATTTT. Its translation: CASSRSGGSVADTQYF. The variable domain in full, completed from reference TRBV19 and TRBJ2-3, reads DGGITQSPKYLFRKEGQNVTLSCEQNLNHDAMYWYRQDPGQGLRLIYYSQIVNDFQKGDIAEGYSVSREKKESFPLTVTSAQKNPTAFYLCASSRSGGSVADTQYFGPGTRLTVL.

J is TRBJ1-4 and V is TRBV4-2; 7 bases are shared with TRBD1. The CDR3 covers 18 residues. With V trimmed by 0 bases and J by 5 bases, 12 bases remained unmatched. The germline V gene has CDR1 LGHNA and CDR2 YNFKEQ. For the CDR3, the DNA is TGTGCCAGCAGCCAAGAACCGAACCGGGGGACAGCGAATGAAAAACTGTTTTTT. It codes for CASSQEPNRGTANEKLFF.

J is TRBJ2-2 and V is TRBV5-4; D gene ambiguous. Germline values: CDR1 SGHNT, CDR2 YYREEE (reference sequence). CDR3 length: 12 amino acids. V lost 4 bases, J lost 4 bases, and 5 bases lay in between. The CDR3 DNA reads TGTGCCAGCAGCCCTCTCACCGGGGAGCTGTTTTTT. Translated, it gives CASSPLTGELFF. Supplemented by reference TRBV5-4 and TRBJ2-2, the full variable domain reads ETGVTQSPTHLIKTRGQQVTLRCSSQSGHNTVSWYQQALGQGPQFIFQYYREEENGRGNFPPRFSGLQFPNYSSELNVNALELDDSALYLCASSPLTGELFFGEGSRLTVL.

This chain links TRBV7-3 with TRBJ2-1; 9 bases are shared with TRBD2. Trimming removed 5 bases from V and 8 bases from J; junction bases left unmatched: 10. CDR3 length equals 15 residues. Germline lookup yields CDR1 SGHTA and CDR2 FQGTGA. As DNA, the CDR3 is TGTGCCAGCAGCCCTAAAGCGGGGGGCCCCCATGAGCAGTTCTTC. Its translation is CASSPKAGGPHEQFF.

The chain recombines TRBV18 with TRBJ1-5; no clear D. The length of the CDR3 is 13 residues. The germline V and J ends were trimmed by 6 bases and 5 bases, with 11 bases remaining between them. The germline V gene encodes CDR1 KGHSH and CDR2 LQKENI. CDR3 in amino acids: CASSEGGDQPQHF. CDR3 coding DNA: TGTGCCAGCTCCGAAGGCGGGGATCAGCCCCAGCATTTT.

This clone was seen only once. The chain joins TRBV28 to TRBJ1-5, with 10 nucleotides matching TRBD1. Germline assignment: CDR1 MDHEN and CDR2 SYDVKM. The CDR3 extends over 15 amino acids. V shed 5 bases and J 2 bases; nucleotides not matched to a gene: 3. The CDR3 DNA reads as TGTGCCAGCAGTCCGACAGGGGGCGGCAATCAGCCCCAGCATTTT. The encoded protein is CASSPTGGGNQPQHF.

This chain connects TRBV27 to TRBJ2-5; D uncertain. Deletions cut 8 bases from V and 4 bases from J, with 8 bases between. The CDR3 contains 11 residues. Germline V CDR1 and CDR2: MNHEY, SMNVEV (reference sequence). CDR3 in amino acids: CASGVRETQYF. The CDR3 bases are TGTGCCAGCGGAGTCCGAGAGACCCAGTACTTC.

The table lists this clone with a count of one. The chain links TRBV6-1 to TRBJ1-1, with 10 bases that match TRBD1. The germline V gene has CDR1 MNHNS and CDR2 SASEGT. The CDR3 runs to 16 residues. J gave up 5 bases and V 4 bases, and 10 bases lay outside the gene matches. DNA for the CDR3: TGTGCCAGCAGTGGCCGGGACAGGGGAGGAGGGACTGAAGCTTTCTTT. Protein product: CASSGRDRGGGTEAFF.

The genes are TRBV7-2 and TRBJ2-7; 8 bases match TRBD2. The J segment lost 1 base and the V segment lost 4 bases, leaving 6 bases of the junction unmatched. Germline CDR1 reads SGHTA; CDR2 reads FQGNSA. The CDR3 sequence is 15 residues long. The CDR3 DNA follows: TGTGCCAGCAGCTCTACTAGCGGAGTTTCCTACGAGCAGTACTTC. Protein sequence: CASSSTSGVSYEQYF.

V and J are TRBV19 and TRBJ1-1; D not resolved. Trimming stripped 6 bases from V and 8 bases from J, with 16 bases between. CDR1 is LNHDA and CDR2 is SQIVND in the germline V gene (reference sequence). CDR3 length: 13 residues. The CDR3 nucleotides are TGTGCCAGTAGAAAAACGGGAGAGAGGGAAGCTTTCTTT. Protein product: CASRKTGEREAFF.

Comments on this clone: One end of the junction varies from germline; a read error may be responsible. The V call is TRBV5-4, the J call TRBJ2-7, with a weak D call TRBD2 (6 bases). CDR1 SGHNT and CDR2 YYREEE come from the germline V gene (reference sequence). There are 12 residues in the CDR3. The CDR3 coding sequence is TGTGCCAGCAGCTCGAGTCAGGAGCGGGCCGTCTTC. Protein product: CASSSSQERAVF.

The chain links TRBV11-1 to TRBJ2-5, with 7 positions matching TRBD2. The CDR3 totals 14 residues. With V trimmed by 3 bases and J by 1 base, 2 bases remained unmatched. The germline V gene encodes CDR1 SGHAT and CDR2 FQDESV (reference sequence). The CDR3 reads CASSFSSGQETQYF. CDR3 coding DNA: TGTGCCAGCAGCTTTTCTAGCGGCCAAGAGACCCAGTACTTC.

The J gene is TRBJ2-3, the V gene TRBV30; a weak D match, TRBD1 (6 bases). From germline, CDR1 is GTSNPN and CDR2 SVGIG (reference sequence). This CDR3 is built from 15 residues. Trimming shortened V by 0 bases and J by 0 bases, and 10 bases separated the two germline ends. The CDR3 region is CAWSVGQTSTDTQYF. In DNA form, the CDR3 reads TGTGCCTGGAGTGTTGGACAGACTAGCACAGATACGCAGTATTTT.

This sequence joins TRBV27 and TRBJ2-7, with 8 bases identical to TRBD2. V lost 2 bases to trimming and J lost 4 bases; unmatched junction nucleotides: 4. This CDR3 spans 14 amino acids. Germline CDR1 and CDR2: MNHEY and SMNVEV (reference sequence). The chain's CDR3 is CASSLGTSGYEQYF. The CDR3 region has the DNA TGTGCCAGCAGTTTAGGCACTAGCGGATACGAGCAGTACTTC.

This chain connects TRBV6-5 to TRBJ2-2, with D tentatively TRBD1 (5 bases). Germline V gene lookup returns CDR1 MNHEY and CDR2 SVGAGI. The CDR3 length is 15 residues. V was shortened by 0 bases and J by 1 base, with 6 bases between the two germline ends. The CDR3 is CASSYSQGNTGELFF. CDR3 DNA: TGTGCCAGCAGTTACTCCCAGGGGAACACCGGGGAGCTGTTTTTT.

The rearrangement links TRBV25-1 to TRBJ1-3; D may be TRBD1 (5 bases). Per the germline V gene, CDR1 is MGHDK and CDR2 is SYGVNS. Deletions cut 0 bases from V and 2 bases from J, with 8 bases between. The CDR3 consists of 15 residues. This CDR3 is CASSEYTGTGNTIYF. In nucleotides, the CDR3 is TGTGCCAGCAGTGAATATACAGGTACTGGAAACACCATATATTTT.

This chain links TRBV29-1 with TRBJ2-7; 8 nucleotides line up with TRBD2. Trimming removed 3 bases from V and 2 bases from J; junction bases left unmatched: 3. The CDR3 sequence is 13 residues long. From germline, CDR1 is SQVTM and CDR2 ANQGSEA. The DNA for the CDR3 is TGCAGCGTTGACGCGGGGGGAACCTACGAGCAGTACTTC. The encoded protein is CSVDAGGTYEQYF.

This chain uses TRBV18 with TRBJ1-4; D unclear. Germline CDR1 reads KGHSH; CDR2 reads LQKENI. CDR3 length: 13 residues. Between the trimmed V and J ends, which lost 6 bases and 1 base, there was a span of 6 bases. CDR3 loop: CASSRGTNEKLFF. CDR3 DNA sequence: TGTGCCAGCTCTAGAGGAACTAATGAAAAACTGTTTTTT.

This sequence joins TRBV6-1 and TRBJ2-7; 7 bases are a match to TRBD1. Trimming removed 5 bases from V and 5 bases from J; junction bases left unmatched: 9. Per the germline V gene, CDR1 is MNHNS and CDR2 is SASEGT. The CDR3 runs 14 residues. In DNA form, the CDR3 reads TGTGCCAGCAGTCCACTGACAGGGACGGACGAGCAGTACTTC. Its protein product is CASSPLTGTDEQYF.

V is TRBV5-4 and J is TRBJ2-5; TRBD2 agrees at 16 bases. Germline CDR1 is SGHNT and CDR2 is YYREEE (reference sequence). This CDR3 is built from 19 residues. V was clipped by 2 bases and J by 2 bases; unmatched bases: 9. The CDR3 is CASSLAPGLAGGPQETQYF. CDR3 nucleotide sequence: TGTGCCAGCAGCTTAGCACCGGGACTAGCGGGGGGGCCTCAAGAGACCCAGTACTTC.

The rearrangement uses TRBV28 and TRBJ1-1; D is undetermined. Germline assignment: CDR1 MDHEN and CDR2 SYDVKM. V lost 8 bases and J lost 2, with 3 bases in between. This CDR3 contains 10 residues. The CDR3 nucleotides read TGTGCCAGCCTCAACACTGAAGCTTTCTTT. This sequence encodes CASLNTEAFF.

J is TRBJ2-1 and V is TRBV6-5; TRBD2 matches 10 bases. Trimming cost V 2 bases and J 5 bases; bases outside gene matches: 6. Germline V gives CDR1 MNHEY, CDR2 SVGAGI. The CDR3 covers 16 residues. In DNA form, the CDR3 reads TGTGCCAGCAGTTACCATGGGACTAGCGAACACAATGAGCAGTTCTTC. Translating gives CASSYHGTSEHNEQFF.

The chain links TRBV28 to TRBJ2-7, with a possible D match to TRBD2 (6 bases). The CDR3 sequence is 14 residues long. Germline lookup yields CDR1 MDHEN and CDR2 SYDVKM. With 4 bases removed from V and 2 bases from J, the gap between germline ends came to 12 bases. The CDR3 protein is CASSSPSVTYEQYF. DNA of the CDR3: TGTGCCAGCAGTTCCCCTAGCGTCACCTACGAGCAGTACTTC.